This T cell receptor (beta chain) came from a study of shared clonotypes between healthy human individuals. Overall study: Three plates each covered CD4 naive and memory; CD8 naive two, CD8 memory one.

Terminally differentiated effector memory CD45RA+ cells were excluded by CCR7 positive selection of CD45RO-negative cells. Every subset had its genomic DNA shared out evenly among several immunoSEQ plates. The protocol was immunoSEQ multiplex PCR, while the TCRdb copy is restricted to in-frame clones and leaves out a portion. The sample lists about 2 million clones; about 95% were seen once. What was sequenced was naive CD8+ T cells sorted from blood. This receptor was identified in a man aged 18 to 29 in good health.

The CDR3 sequence is CASSQAPSGVLSYEQYF. CDR3 DNA: TGCGCCAGCAGCCAAGCCCCTAGCGGGGTCCTATCCTACGAGCAGTACTTC. The V gene is TRBV4-1, the J gene TRBJ2-7; 9 bases are a match to TRBD2. In germline, CDR1 is MGHRA, CDR2 YSYEKL. The CDR3 contains 17 residues. V lost 1 base and J lost 1; bases outside the gene matches: 8.